This TCR beta chain emerged from a study of somatic mutations in cytotoxic T cells in rheumatoid arthritis. Study details: Patient blood (just under 31 ml EDTA) was drawn right after diagnosis, before any treatment. General study results and limits: Clonality of CD8+ T cells, which was compared between rheumatoid arthritis patients and age-matched healthy controls, did not differ significantly. Antigen targets of the expanded CD8+ clones remained unidentified. Nobody adjusted the slight TRBV07 underrepresentation in rheumatoid arthritis patients for multiple comparisons.

Germline lookup yields CDR1 SGHAT and CDR2 FQNNGV. The V and J ends lost 5 bases and 6 bases respectively, with 13 bases between them. The CDR3 totals 13 residues. The table came from immunoSEQ multiplex PCR; TCRdb's copy has only in-frame clones and leaves some out. The sample includes 13,000 to 15,000 clones, roughly 72% of them seen just once. About this clone itself: Its cognate antigen is unknown.

J is TRBJ1-2 and V is TRBV11-2; D remains unclear. Sequenced: CD8+ T cells sorted from blood. The receptor's source is an adult with rheumatoid arthritis. The CDR3 DNA sequence: TGTGCCAGCAGCCGGATGAAAGGGAATGGCTACACCTTC. Its protein is CASSRMKGNGYTF.